The clone carrying this T cell receptor beta chain was counted between two and nine times. Its antigen is as yet unknown. The data are from a study of T cells after yellow fever vaccination. Findings of the study overall: Booster sampling recovered most clones from primary vaccination (nearly 98% CD4, over 75% CD8). Any FACS-sorted repertoire could hold abundant clonotypes that contaminate it from the bulk population. Clonotypes shared by both compartments, CD4 and CD8, made up a small share.

The CDR3 totals 15 residues. Trimming removed 1 base from V and 7 bases from J, with 14 bases in between. Germline CDR1 reads SGHTA; CDR2 reads FQGNSA. In making TCR cDNA, 5'RACE template switching added a universal primer site and UMIs to it. Using its own MiXCR run on the 5' RACE reads, TCRdb lists one record per CDR3 protein. The sample shows 150,000 to 200,000 distinct CDR3 sequences, 6.2% of them seen only once. The TCR originated in a man aged 18 to 29 who received the YFV17D yellow fever vaccine. The chain is built from TRBV7-2 and TRBJ1-5, with a possible D match to TRBD1 (6 bases). Sequencing used CD4+ T cells sorted from PBMCs, obtained on the day of the first yellow fever vaccination. The CDR3 sequence: CASSLVAGAGQPQHF. CDR3 DNA: TGTGCCAGCAGCTTAGTAGCGGGGGCAGGGCAGCCCCAGCATTTT.